Following are 10 T cell receptor beta chains from one sample sequenced in a study of T-cell reconstitution after alpha-beta-depleted transplantation in children. Preparation of the TCRbeta library used unique molecular identifiers. TCRdb used MiXCR to reprocess the PCR reads, holding one entry per CDR3 protein. The sample has fewer than 700,000 distinct CDR3 sequences, 10% to 15% seen once. The material was PBMCs, mostly from graft donor cells, obtained 360 days after TCRalphabeta/CD19-depleted stem cell transplant. The receptors here all came from a male patient between 5 and 17 years old who had a stem cell transplant for acute myeloid leukemia, so the T cells may come from the graft donor.

The chain joins TRBV5-1 to TRBJ2-2; D is unclear. V lost 1 base and J lost 0, with 7 bases in between. This CDR3 spans 15 amino acids. Germline V gene sequence: CDR1 SGHRS, CDR2 YFSETQ. DNA for the CDR3: TGCGCCAGCAGCTTGTTCCAAGCGAACACCGGGGAGCTGTTTTTT. Translation gives CASSLFQANTGELFF.

The J gene is TRBJ2-1, the V gene TRBV6-5; a possible D gene is TRBD1 (6 bases). Germline lookup yields CDR1 MNHEY and CDR2 SVGAGI. V was trimmed by 2 bases and J by 2 bases, leaving 16 bases between them. The CDR3 is 17 amino acids. The CDR3 protein is CASSYKGPDRAYNEQFF. The CDR3 nucleotides read TGTGCCAGCAGTTACAAGGGGCCGGACAGAGCCTACAATGAGCAGTTCTTC.

V is TRBV7-3 and J is TRBJ2-7, with TRBD2 matching over 9 bases. V was pared by 4 bases and J by 2 bases, with 6 bases of the junction left unmatched. This CDR3 has 15 residues. The V gene's germline CDR1 is SGHTA and CDR2 FQGTGA. CDR3: CASSYSGRGAYEQYF. The CDR3 bases are TGTGCCAGCAGCTATAGCGGGAGAGGGGCCTACGAGCAGTACTTC.

In this sample, this clonotype turned up a few times. DNA for the CDR3: TGTGCCAGCAGCTTAGTTGACAGGAACTATGGCTACACCTTC. Translated, it gives CASSLVDRNYGYTF. This chain connects TRBV7-9 to TRBJ1-2; tentative D call: TRBD1 (6 bases). Trimming shortened V by 1 base and J by 2 bases, and 8 bases separated the two germline ends. Germline V lookup: CDR1 SEHNR, CDR2 FQNEAQ (reference sequence). CDR3 size: 14 residues.

This clonotype was recorded a few times. This chain joins TRBV27 and TRBJ2-1; a weak D match, TRBD2 (6 bases). The CDR3 extends over 12 amino acids. V lost 6 bases, J lost 10 bases, and 13 bases lay in between. Germline values: CDR1 MNHEY, CDR2 SMNVEV (reference sequence). The CDR3 nucleotides are TGTGCCAGCAGAAAAAGACTAGGGGAGCAGTTCTTC. Translated: CASRKRLGEQFF.

In its sample, this clonotype was seen a few times. The V and J genes are TRBV7-9 and TRBJ2-3, with 12 bases fitting TRBD2. Trimming cost V 5 bases and J 5 bases; bases outside gene matches: 8. The CDR3 is 16 amino acids. Germline V gene lookup returns CDR1 SEHNR and CDR2 FQNEAQ (reference sequence). CDR3: CASSILAGGPKDTQYF. The CDR3 DNA follows: TGTGCCAGCAGCATCCTAGCGGGAGGGCCAAAAGATACGCAGTATTTT.

The table lists this clonotype with a few counts. The V and J genes are TRBV14 and TRBJ2-1; perhaps TRBD2 as D (6 bases). V lost 1 base and J lost 8, with 15 bases in between. Germline V gene lookup returns CDR1 SGHDN and CDR2 FVKESK. This CDR3 comprises 15 residues. The CDR3, as DNA: TGTGCCAGCAGCCAAGTCGGCGGGATCGACGATGAGCAGTTCTTC. It specifies CASSQVGGIDDEQFF.

CDR3 coding DNA: TGTGCCAGCAGTTTGCCAGGCCCACCTTTGTCCTACGAGCAGTACTTC. Its translation: CASSLPGPPLSYEQYF. The V call is TRBV28, the J call TRBJ2-7; D not certain. V was cut by 3 bases and J by 1 base, with 16 bases left in between. CDR1 is MDHEN and CDR2 is SYDVKM in the germline V gene. CDR3 length: 16 residues.

The J gene is TRBJ2-1, the V gene TRBV5-8; perhaps TRBD2 as D (6 bases). Germline V lookup: CDR1 SGHTS, CDR2 YDEGEE. V was shortened by 0 bases and J by 7 bases, with 20 bases between the two germline ends. The CDR3 runs 17 residues. In DNA, the CDR3 is TGTGCCAGCAGCTTGGGGTACGGCGGGATAAGGAGTAATGAGCAGTTCTTC. Translated, it gives CASSLGYGGIRSNEQFF.

This clonotype has only a few counts. CDR3 coding DNA: TGTGCCAGCAGCGACTTTTTAGGACTAGTAAAGGAGACCCAGTACTTC. Protein sequence: CASSDFLGLVKETQYF. The rearrangement uses TRBV28 and TRBJ2-5, with 7 bases lining up with TRBD2. Germline V gives CDR1 MDHEN, CDR2 SYDVKM. The CDR3 consists of 16 residues. The J segment lost 5 bases and the V segment lost 6 bases, leaving 15 bases of the junction unmatched.